This T cell receptor beta chain was found in a study of blood T cell repertoires in COVID-19. The Seattle patients joined while their infection was active and were tracked longitudinally afterward. This CDR3 has 13 amino acids. The germline gives CDR1 SQVTM, CDR2 ANQGSEA. V lost 7 bases, J lost 0 bases, and 10 bases lay in between. Clones were read by immunoSEQ multiplex PCR, and TCRdb kept only the in-frame ones, dropping some. The profile shows 410,000 or so clones, about 89% of them singletons. This sequence joins TRBV29-1 and TRBJ1-3; D not certain. The sequenced sample consisted of peripheral blood. The TCR sequence derives from a woman aged 35 to 49 with COVID-19, enrolled during active disease. The CDR3 loop is CSGEGPSGNTIYF. The CDR3 bases are TGCAGCGGGGAGGGCCCCTCTGGAAACACCATATATTTT.